The 29 T cell receptor beta chains reported below all come from one sample, sequenced in a study of early T cells in non-severe SARS-CoV-2 infection. TCRdb passed the 5' RACE reads through MiXCR, listing each CDR3 protein once. The data show tens of thousands of distinct CDR3 sequences, nearly 4.5% seen once. Sequenced material: whole blood. The receptors shown here come from an adult who was a healthcare worker with PCR-confirmed SARS-CoV-2 infection or an uninfected control (not recorded which).

The chain is built from TRBV11-2 and TRBJ2-7, with TRBD1 matching over 8 bases. With 5 bases clipped from V and 3 bases from J, the junction kept 6 bases outside the gene matches. Per germline, CDR1 SGHAT and CDR2 FQNNGV. The CDR3 sequence is 14 residues long. The CDR3 region has the DNA TGTGCCAGCAGCGCGGGACAGGCTTTCTACGAGCAGTACTTC. It codes for CASSAGQAFYEQYF.

This clonotype was found many times. The chain recombines TRBV12-3 or TRBV12-4 with TRBJ1-4; D remains ambiguous. This CDR3 region has 15 residues. With 5 bases removed from V and 8 bases from J, the gap between germline ends came to 18 bases. The CDR3 bases are TGTGCCAGCAGTCCGCGATTGGGTGAGGTGGAAAAACTGTTTTTT. Its protein is CASSPRLGEVEKLFF.

Ten or more counts support this clonotype. This sequence joins TRBV5-4 and TRBJ2-6, with unresolved D. Trimming took 1 base from V and 0 from J, leaving 8 bases between them. Germline CDR1 SGHNT, CDR2 YYREEE (reference sequence). The CDR3 is made up of 16 amino acids. Here the CDR3 DNA reads TGTGCCAGCAGCTTGTCTTCTCTCTCTGGGGCCAACGTCCTGACTTTC. It encodes CASSLSSLSGANVLTF. Using reference TRBV5-4 and TRBJ2-6 for the parts outside the CDR3, the full variable domain is ETGVTQSPTHLIKTRGQQVTLRCSSQSGHNTVSWYQQALGQGPQFIFQYYREEENGRGNFPPRFSGLQFPNYSSELNVNALELDDSALYLCASSLSSLSGANVLTFGAGSRLTVL.

This clonotype was detected ten times or more. V usage is TRBV27 and J usage is TRBJ2-7, with 10 bases that match TRBD1. V was clipped by 0 bases and J by 1 base; unmatched bases: 3. Germline CDR1 is MNHEY and CDR2 is SMNVEV (reference sequence). The CDR3 runs to 16 residues. The chain's CDR3 is CASSLSRDRGSYEQYF. The CDR3 nucleotides read TGTGCCAGCAGTTTATCCCGGGACAGGGGTTCCTACGAGCAGTACTTC.

This clonotype is medium-sized in the sample. The chain carries TRBV5-1 and TRBJ1-3, with 9 positions matching TRBD1. CDR3 length: 17 amino acids. The J segment lost 5 bases and the V segment lost 4 bases, leaving 13 bases of the junction unmatched. Germline lookup yields CDR1 SGHRS and CDR2 YFSETQ. The CDR3 DNA follows: TGCGCCAGCAGCCCCGGGACAGGGCTCGGCGAGAGAAACACCATATATTTT. Translating it yields CASSPGTGLGERNTIYF.

This clonotype was recorded at least ten times. The rearrangement joins TRBV7-3 to TRBJ2-1; D is possibly TRBD1 (8 bases). This CDR3 comprises 15 residues. Per germline, CDR1 SGHTA and CDR2 FQGTGA. V dropped 8 bases and J dropped 2 bases, with 16 bases sitting between them. CDR3 loop: CASSTGGEPYNEQFF. The CDR3 nucleotides are TGTGCCAGCTCAACAGGGGGGGAACCCTACAATGAGCAGTTCTTC.

Many counts were recorded for this clonotype. The CDR3 region has the DNA TGTGCCAGCAGCCTGGACAGGCCTAACTATGGCTACACCTTC. Amino acid sequence: CASSLDRPNYGYTF. This chain links TRBV28 with TRBJ1-2; 7 positions agree with TRBD1. This CDR3 is built from 14 residues. Germline trimming cut 6 bases from V and 0 bases from J; bases unmatched to any gene: 4. Germline CDR1 MDHEN, CDR2 SYDVKM.

V gene TRBV13 combines with J gene TRBJ2-7; D might be TRBD1 (6 bases). V was clipped by 3 bases and J by 2 bases, with 8 bases between them. This CDR3 contains 13 residues. Germline CDR1 and CDR2: PRHDT and FYEKMQ (reference sequence). This CDR3 reads CASSLGQTYEQYF. CDR3 DNA sequence: TGTGCCAGCAGCTTGGGACAAACCTACGAGCAGTACTTC.

This clonotype was counted ten times or more. The gene calls are TRBV10-2 and TRBJ1-5; D unresolved. Germline V gene lookup returns CDR1 WSHSY and CDR2 SAAADI. This CDR3 contains 13 residues. V lost 3 bases to trimming and J lost 6 bases, with 9 bases between them. The CDR3 coding sequence is TGCGCCAGCAGTGATAGGGTGGGTCAGCCCCAGCATTTT. Protein sequence: CASSDRVGQPQHF.

The table lists this clonotype with many counts. The chain carries TRBV20-1 and TRBJ2-7, with 8 bases matching TRBD2. Trimming at V came to 4 bases and at J to 4 bases, leaving 3 bases not matched to a gene. This CDR3 has 12 residues. Germline values: CDR1 DFQATT, CDR2 SNEGSKA (reference sequence). The CDR3 region is CSAIGGGYEQYF. The CDR3 bases are TGCAGTGCTATCGGCGGGGGGTACGAGCAGTACTTC.

This clonotype was picked up many times. The V gene is TRBV7-9, the J gene TRBJ1-1; tentative D call: TRBD1 (5 bases). V gave up 2 bases and J gave up 11 bases, with 15 bases separating them. The germline V gene has CDR1 SEHNR and CDR2 FQNEAQ (reference sequence). The length of the CDR3 is 13 residues. The CDR3 region is CASSLTSTGSAFF. CDR3 DNA: TGTGCCAGCAGCTTAACATCCACAGGTTCGGCTTTCTTT.

This clonotype was counted many times. This chain joins TRBV20-1 and TRBJ1-5; no firm D call. CDR3 size: 14 residues. Germline CDR1 reads DFQATT; CDR2 reads SNEGSKA (reference sequence). V was pared by 3 bases and J by 3 bases, with 12 bases between. CDR3 bases: TGCAGTGCTAGGATTCTGGAGATCAATCAGCCCCAGCATTTT. This sequence encodes CSARILEINQPQHF.

This rearrangement joins TRBV11-2 to TRBJ2-1; D may correspond to TRBD1 or TRBD2 (5 bases each). CDR1 SGHAT and CDR2 FQNNGV come from the germline V gene. Trimming pared 6 bases from V and 7 bases from J, leaving 16 bases between. The CDR3 contains 14 residues. The CDR3 DNA reads as TGTGCCAGCAGAAGGGCCGGGACGGCTAATGAGCAGTTCTTC. It encodes CASRRAGTANEQFF. The entire variable domain, with the rest obtained from reference TRBV11-2 and TRBJ2-1, is as follows: EAGVAQSPRYKIIEKRQSVAFWCNPISGHATLYWYQQILGQGPKLLIQFQNNGVVDDSQLPKDRFSAERLKGVDSTLKIQPAKLEDSAVYLCASRRAGTANEQFFGPGTRLTVL.

Ten or more counts support this clonotype. This chain connects TRBV5-1 to TRBJ1-1; 7 bases are shared with TRBD1. CDR1 and CDR2 (germline): SGHRS, YFSETQ. CDR3 length: 14 amino acids. V dropped 6 bases and J dropped 3; count of bases not matched to a gene: 8. The CDR3 loop reads CASTTGAGDTEAFF. The CDR3, as DNA: TGCGCCAGCACAACAGGGGCGGGGGACACTGAAGCTTTCTTT.

This clonotype has at least ten counts. For the CDR3, the DNA is TGTGCCTGGAGGAGGGAACTAGAAGAAGAGACCCAGTACTTC. Protein sequence: CAWRRELEEETQYF. The chain is built from TRBV30 and TRBJ2-5, with a weak D call TRBD2 (5 bases). V gave up 3 bases and J gave up 3 bases, with 14 bases separating them. Germline loops: CDR1 GTSNPN, CDR2 SVGIG (reference sequence). There are 14 residues in the CDR3.

This clonotype occurred a few times. The chain uses TRBV27 and TRBJ2-1; 8 bases are a match to TRBD1. Trimming at V came to 4 bases and at J to 4 bases, leaving 9 bases not matched to a gene. CDR3 length equals 16 residues. The germline gives CDR1 MNHEY, CDR2 SMNVEV (reference sequence). The CDR3 coding sequence is TGTGCCAGCAGTTCTAGCCAGGGGGCAGCTTACAATGAGCAGTTCTTC. Translating gives CASSSSQGAAYNEQFF.

This clonotype was counted many times. The chain employs TRBV6-5 and TRBJ1-1; D remains unclear. Per the germline V gene, CDR1 is MNHEY and CDR2 is SVGAGI. Trimming removed 0 bases at V and 3 bases at J, with 5 bases between. The CDR3 contains 13 residues. The CDR3 spells CASSYSRYTEAFF. CDR3 DNA sequence: TGTGCCAGCAGTTACTCGAGGTACACTGAAGCTTTCTTT.

This clonotype was counted at least ten times. The chain links TRBV11-2 to TRBJ2-1; TRBD1 is a possible D gene (5 bases). CDR1 and CDR2 from the germline V gene are SGHAT and FQNNGV. There are 14 residues in the CDR3. V lost 2 bases to trimming and J lost 6 bases, with 11 bases between them. The CDR3 reads CASSLQGHSNEQFF. The DNA of the CDR3 is TGTGCCAGCAGCTTACAAGGACACAGCAATGAGCAGTTCTTC.

This clonotype showed up many times. The chain uses TRBV7-8 and TRBJ2-1, with 11 positions matching TRBD1. Germline trimming cut 3 bases from V and 3 bases from J; bases unmatched to any gene: 1. The CDR3 totals 15 residues. Germline assignment: CDR1 SGHVS and CDR2 FQNEAQ. This CDR3 reads CASSFGTGGYNEQFF. CDR3 in DNA: TGTGCCAGCAGCTTTGGGACAGGGGGCTACAATGAGCAGTTCTTC. The full variable domain, rest sourced from reference TRBV7-8 and TRBJ2-1, is GAGVSQSPRYKVAKRGQDVALRCDPISGHVSLFWYQQALGQGPEFLTYFQNEAQLDKSGLPSDRFFAERPEGSVSTLKIQRTQQEDSAVYLCASSFGTGGYNEQFFGPGTRLTVL.

This clonotype was observed many times. The chain joins TRBV9 to TRBJ1-1, with D tentatively TRBD1 (6 bases). Germline V gene data show CDR1 as SGDLS and CDR2 as YYNGEE. The germline V and J ends were trimmed by 3 bases and 1 base, with 10 bases remaining between them. CDR3 size: 14 residues. The CDR3 sequence is CASSGGAPNTEAFF. In nucleotides, the CDR3 is TGTGCCAGCAGCGGGGGGGCTCCGAACACTGAAGCTTTCTTT.

This clonotype appeared many times. The chain combines TRBV12-3 or TRBV12-4 with TRBJ1-1, with D unresolved. Trimming shortened V by 3 bases and J by 4 bases, and 12 bases separated the two germline ends. The CDR3 totals 14 residues. CDR3 in amino acids: CASSFEFLATEAFF. CDR3 nucleotides: TGTGCCAGCAGTTTTGAGTTCTTGGCCACTGAAGCTTTCTTT.

This clonotype occurred many times. The rearrangement links TRBV18 to TRBJ2-2; 8 bases align to TRBD1. After removal of 3 bases from V and 4 bases from J, the junction contained 1 base not matched to a gene. From germline, CDR1 is KGHSH and CDR2 LQKENI. CDR3 length: 14 residues. This CDR3 is CASSPQGATGELFF. The DNA of the CDR3 is TGTGCCAGCTCACCTCAGGGGGCCACCGGGGAGCTGTTTTTT.

Many counts were recorded for this clonotype. The chain is built from TRBV24-1 and TRBJ2-1; either TRBD1 or TRBD2 may supply D (5 bases each). Trimming took off 4 bases at V and 0 bases at J, with 9 bases between the two ends. Germline CDR1 KGHDR, CDR2 SFDVKD. This CDR3 comprises 15 residues. The CDR3 DNA follows: TGTGCCACCAGTGAGTTTGGGGGCTCCTACAATGAGCAGTTCTTC. This codes for CATSEFGGSYNEQFF.

This clonotype has a count of ten or more. This sequence joins TRBV7-9 and TRBJ2-5, with 8 bases lining up with TRBD1. The V gene end was trimmed by 0 bases and the J gene end by 4 bases; junction bases not matched to a gene: 4. The germline CDR1 and CDR2 sequences are SEHNR and FQNEAQ (reference sequence). CDR3 size: 15 residues. The CDR3 DNA reads TGTGCCAGCAGCTTAGCAGCAGGGGGCCCAGAGACCCAGTACTTC. Translating gives CASSLAAGGPETQYF.

This clonotype has only a few counts. The chain employs TRBV11-2 and TRBJ2-3; 10 bases match TRBD2. CDR3 length: 14 residues. The trim removed 6 bases at V and 6 bases at J, leaving 6 bases unmatched. CDR1 is SGHAT and CDR2 is FQNNGV in the germline V gene. CDR3 region: CASRGGLATDTQYF. DNA for the CDR3: TGTGCCAGCAGGGGGGGACTAGCGACGGATACGCAGTATTTT.

This clonotype was recorded many times. The V gene is TRBV10-3, the J gene TRBJ2-5; 10 bases are a match to TRBD2. V lost 3 bases and J lost 7; bases outside the gene matches: 11. This CDR3 spans 16 amino acids. The germline V gene has CDR1 ENHRY and CDR2 SYGVKD. CDR3 sequence reads: CAISDSEAGGPWTQYF. CDR3 sequence (DNA): TGTGCCATCAGTGACTCCGAAGCGGGGGGGCCGTGGACCCAGTACTTC.

The gene calls are TRBV7-8 and TRBJ2-5; 12 nucleotides agree with TRBD2. V shed 4 bases, J shed 4 bases, and the junction held 7 bases outside the gene matches. The V gene's germline CDR1 is SGHVS and CDR2 FQNEAQ. The CDR3 loop spans 16 amino acids. The CDR3 reads CASSSLTSGGTETQYF. Here the CDR3 DNA reads TGTGCCAGCAGCTCCCTCACTAGCGGGGGGACAGAGACCCAGTACTTC.

In its sample, this clonotype is medium-sized. This chain uses TRBV12-3 or TRBV12-4 with TRBJ2-2; the D gene is possibly TRBD2 (5 bases). This CDR3 region has 12 residues. V was pared by 7 bases and J by 8 bases, with 11 bases between. CDR3 sequence reads: CASTLAMGELFF. The CDR3 coding sequence is TGTGCCAGCACCCTAGCCATGGGGGAGCTGTTTTTT.

The V call is TRBV29-1, the J call TRBJ1-2; D is possibly TRBD1 (5 bases). Germline V gene data show CDR1 as SQVTM and CDR2 as ANQGSEA. The CDR3 contains 13 residues. V was cut by 3 bases and J by 6 bases, with 14 bases left in between. The CDR3 nucleotides read TGCAGCGTTGACACTTGGGGGGGTCATGGCTACACCTTC. Its protein is CSVDTWGGHGYTF.